The count of the clone carrying this T cell receptor (beta chain) is one. Its specificity is unknown. These data originate in a study of T cell responses to AZD1222 COVID-19 vaccine. On the study more broadly: Second-dose timings of about 4 or about 12 weeks were pooled.

Study-level findings and limits: Clonal diversity was possibly underestimated, and the donors were mostly white British, with more females. Two AZD1222 doses significantly raised spike-specific TCR breadth and depth over controls. Reports indicate that nearly half of spike-specific TCRs are directed at unmutated variant regions.

Sequencing was performed with immunoSEQ multiplex PCR; in TCRdb, only in-frame clones are kept and a portion is missing. Found here are around 52,000 clones, 70% to 90% of them singletons; the top ten hold 16%. The sequence was obtained from an adult in good health. The specimen comprised peripheral blood, sampled on day 0 of AZD1222 vaccination.

CDR3: CASSLDRGEQYF. CDR3 nucleotides: TGTGCCAGCAGCTTAGATCGGGGCGAGCAGTACTTC. The rearrangement links TRBV11-2 to TRBJ2-7; a possible D gene is TRBD2 (5 bases). The CDR3 has 12 residues. The germline CDR1 and CDR2 sequences are SGHAT and FQNNGV. Trimming took 0 bases from V and 6 from J, leaving 6 bases between them.